What follows are 31 T cell receptor beta chains derived from one specimen sequenced in a study of shared clonotypes between healthy human individuals. Naive-designated CD8 cells lacked CD45RO, were positively enriched for CCR7, and omitted terminally differentiated effector memory CD45RA+ cells. This table comes from immunoSEQ multiplex PCR, and its TCRdb copy is limited to in-frame clones, with some not included. Among some 2,000,000 clones listed, 85% to 95% were seen once. Sequenced input: naive CD8+ T cells sorted from blood. All receptors derive from a man younger than 30 in good health.

This chain joins TRBV15 and TRBJ2-1; tentative D call: TRBD2 (6 bases). This CDR3 contains 13 residues. Trimming stripped 2 bases from V and 8 bases from J, with 10 bases between. The germline gives CDR1 LNHNV, CDR2 YYDKDF (reference sequence). Here the CDR3 DNA reads TGTGCCACCAGCAGATCGACTAGAGATGAGCAGTTCTTC. Amino acids: CATSRSTRDEQFF.

The rearrangement joins TRBV6-5 to TRBJ2-1; 7 bases align to TRBD2. Germline CDR1 and CDR2: MNHEY and SVGAGI. This CDR3 has 11 amino acids. Trimming took 6 bases from V and 16 from J; bases not matched to a gene: 9. The CDR3 loop is CASSREASGFF. CDR3 DNA sequence: TGTGCCAGCAGCCGAGAGGCTAGCGGCTTCTTC.

The sample holds one count of this clone. J is TRBJ2-7 and V is TRBV2; D is unclear. Trimming took 5 bases from V and 0 from J, leaving 11 bases between them. In germline, CDR1 is SNHLY, CDR2 FYNNEI. The CDR3 has 14 residues. The CDR3 DNA reads TGTGCCAGCAGTCCTCCACAAAGCTCCTACGAGCAGTACTTC. Amino acids: CASSPPQSSYEQYF.

The chain recombines TRBV6-1 with TRBJ2-7, with D possibly being TRBD2 (5 bases). Germline CDR1 and CDR2: MNHNS and SASEGT. The CDR3 totals 12 residues. V was trimmed by 7 bases and J by 5 bases, leaving 12 bases between them. CDR3 region: CASKGPGDEQYF. In DNA form, the CDR3 reads TGTGCCAGCAAGGGTCCCGGGGACGAGCAGTACTTC.

The chain uses TRBV30 and TRBJ2-5, with unresolved D. V was clipped by 0 bases and J by 2 bases, with 16 bases between them. Germline V gene data show CDR1 as GTSNPN and CDR2 as SVGIG (reference sequence). The CDR3 extends over 16 amino acids. The CDR3, as DNA: TGTGCCTGGAGTGTATTGTTTGAGGAGTTGCAAGAGACCCAGTACTTC. It encodes CAWSVLFEELQETQYF.

V and J are TRBV4-3 and TRBJ1-3; D unclear. Germline V gives CDR1 LGHNA, CDR2 YSLEER. The CDR3 extends over 16 amino acids. With 2 bases removed from V and 0 bases from J, the gap between germline ends came to 11 bases. In nucleotides, the CDR3 is TGCGCCAGCAGCCAAATCGCTGAGGGCTCTGGAAACACCATATATTTT. Its protein product is CASSQIAEGSGNTIYF.

This sequence joins TRBV27 and TRBJ2-1; 11 bases are shared with TRBD2. The junction had 5 bases not matched to a gene; V was cut back by 5 bases and J by 2 bases. Per the germline V gene, CDR1 is MNHEY and CDR2 is SMNVEV (reference sequence). The CDR3 length is 16 residues. The CDR3 nucleotides read TGTGCCAGCAGTACCCTTAGCGGGGGGGCCTACAATGAGCAGTTCTTC. Translating gives CASSTLSGGAYNEQFF.

The rearrangement uses TRBV29-1 and TRBJ2-7; 9 bases fit TRBD1. CDR3 length: 16 amino acids. Germline-derived CDR1 and CDR2 are SQVTM and ANQGSEA. Losses at the gene ends were 0 bases for V and 0 bases for J; bases not matched to a gene: 6. The CDR3 spells CSVEDLGQGGSYEQYF. DNA for the CDR3: TGCAGCGTTGAAGATTTGGGACAGGGAGGCTCCTACGAGCAGTACTTC.

Concerning this clone itself: Other DNA variants within this sample encode the same CDR3. The chain carries TRBV27 and TRBJ1-2; tentatively, D is TRBD1 (6 bases). Deletions cut 2 bases from V and 2 bases from J, with 9 bases between. Germline lookup yields CDR1 MNHEY and CDR2 SMNVEV (reference sequence). The CDR3 totals 14 residues. The CDR3 loop is CASSLQGPNYGYTF. CDR3 sequence (DNA): TGTGCCAGCAGTTTACAGGGGCCGAACTATGGCTACACCTTC.

The chain has TRBV7-2 and TRBJ2-7; D is uncertain. Germline values: CDR1 SGHTA, CDR2 FQGNSA. The CDR3 covers 13 residues. V was trimmed by 4 bases and J by 4 bases, leaving 11 bases between them. The CDR3 region has the DNA TGTGCCAGCAGCTCTCGAACGCCGTACGAGCAGTACTTC. It yields the protein CASSSRTPYEQYF.

V gene TRBV27 combines with J gene TRBJ1-5, with D possibly matching TRBD1 (6 bases). The CDR3 consists of 16 residues. CDR1 and CDR2 from the germline V gene are MNHEY and SMNVEV (reference sequence). Trimming shortened V by 5 bases and J by 0 bases, and 14 bases separated the two germline ends. DNA of the CDR3: TGTGCCAGCAGTGATGGGACACCTTATAGCAATCAGCCCCAGCATTTT. As protein: CASSDGTPYSNQPQHF.

The chain uses TRBV6-5 and TRBJ1-1, with unresolved D. CDR3 length equals 13 residues. The V end was cut by 6 bases, the J end by 0 bases, with 8 bases between. The germline V gene has CDR1 MNHEY and CDR2 SVGAGI. The CDR3 DNA reads as TGTGCCAGCAGCCCCACCATGAACACTGAAGCTTTCTTT. It is translated as CASSPTMNTEAFF.

Comments on this clone: This specimen includes other DNA sequences encoding the same CDR3. The chain employs TRBV5-1 and TRBJ2-7; 8 nucleotides align to TRBD1. This CDR3 is 14 amino acids long. Germline CDR1 SGHRS, CDR2 YFSETQ. J gave up 5 bases and V 0 bases, and 4 bases lay outside the gene matches. CDR3 protein: CASSLEQGVNEQYF. CDR3 DNA sequence: TGCGCCAGCAGCTTGGAACAGGGGGTAAACGAGCAGTACTTC.

V is TRBV27 and J is TRBJ2-1; 10 nucleotides match TRBD2. This CDR3 has 15 amino acids. The ends lost 5 bases at V and 1 base at J; junction bases unmatched: 2. Germline V gene sequence: CDR1 MNHEY, CDR2 SMNVEV (reference sequence). CDR3: CASSKLAGSYNEQFF. The CDR3 DNA is TGTGCCAGCAGTAAACTAGCGGGGTCCTACAATGAGCAGTTCTTC.

This sequence joins TRBV2 and TRBJ2-3, with D perhaps TRBD1 (6 bases). V was cut by 8 bases and J by 1 base, with 13 bases left in between. Germline V gene sequence: CDR1 SNHLY, CDR2 FYNNEI. The CDR3 extends over 14 amino acids. The CDR3, as DNA: TGTGCCAGCGGCAGGGGATGGGGCACAGATACGCAGTATTTT. Its protein is CASGRGWGTDTQYF.

This clone was seen a single time. The chain couples TRBV7-2 to TRBJ2-1, with a possible D match to TRBD2 (6 bases). CDR3 size: 15 residues. Trimming removed 3 bases from V and 0 bases from J, with 9 bases in between. Germline V gives CDR1 SGHTA, CDR2 FQGNSA. CDR3 in amino acids: CASSFVGGSYNEQFF. CDR3 bases: TGTGCCAGCAGCTTTGTCGGGGGCTCCTACAATGAGCAGTTCTTC.

V gene TRBV4-1 combines with J gene TRBJ2-2, with 8 bases lining up with TRBD1. Trimming cost V 5 bases and J 7 bases; bases outside gene matches: 6. Looked up from germline, CDR1 is MGHRA and CDR2 is YSYEKL. The CDR3 loop spans 14 amino acids. CDR3 bases: TGCGCCAGCAGCTTGGGACAGGTTTACGGGGAGCTGTTTTTT. As protein: CASSLGQVYGELFF.

The V call is TRBV19, the J call TRBJ1-4; TRBD1 agrees at 9 bases. The CDR3 consists of 16 residues. Germline CDR1 reads LNHDA; CDR2 reads SQIVND (reference sequence). V shed 3 bases and J 7 bases; nucleotides not matched to a gene: 9. As DNA, the CDR3 is TGTGCCAGTAGTATCCCGGACAGGGGTAGGGGTGAAAAACTGTTTTTT. Translated: CASSIPDRGRGEKLFF.

The rearrangement links TRBV9 to TRBJ2-3, with 7 nucleotides matching TRBD2. Germline V CDR1 and CDR2: SGDLS, YYNGEE. The CDR3 has 14 amino acids. Germline trimming cut 4 bases from V and 2 bases from J; bases unmatched to any gene: 4. The CDR3: CASSSGGITDTQYF. Written as DNA, the CDR3 is TGTGCCAGCAGCTCCGGGGGGATCACAGATACGCAGTATTTT.

Details on this clone: Additional DNA sequences in this sample encode the identical CDR3. The CDR3 is CASSQAEGSYEQYF. CDR3 nucleotides: TGCGCCAGCAGCCAAGCCGAGGGGAGCTACGAGCAGTACTTC. The V call is TRBV4-3, the J call TRBJ2-7; D is perhaps TRBD1 or TRBD2 (5 bases each). V was cut by 1 base and J by 3 bases, with 10 bases left in between. Germline V gene lookup returns CDR1 LGHNA and CDR2 YSLEER. The CDR3 is 14 residues long.

V and J are TRBV4-1 and TRBJ2-2; D gene unclear. Per germline, CDR1 MGHRA and CDR2 YSYEKL. The CDR3 runs to 14 residues. V lost 4 bases, J lost 1 base, and 7 bases lay in between. The CDR3 DNA follows: TGCGCCAGCAGCCCCCACCTGAACACCGGGGAGCTGTTTTTT. Translating it yields CASSPHLNTGELFF.

The CDR3 DNA is TGCGCCAGCAGCCAAGACCCATTTCCAGCCACAGACTCTGGAAACACCATATATTTT. It codes for CASSQDPFPATDSGNTIYF. The chain recombines TRBV4-3 with TRBJ1-3; D call uncertain. Trimming left V 0 bases short and J 0 bases short, with 18 bases between. CDR1 is LGHNA and CDR2 is YSLEER in the germline V gene. This CDR3 is built from 19 residues.

The rearrangement links TRBV4-1 to TRBJ1-4; 9 bases agree with TRBD1. CDR1 is MGHRA and CDR2 is YSYEKL in the germline V gene. The CDR3 extends over 15 amino acids. Trimming cost V 3 bases and J 8 bases; bases outside gene matches: 7. CDR3 DNA: TGCGCCAGCAGCCACCCACAGGGGGCGGGGGAAAAACTGTTTTTT. This translates into CASSHPQGAGEKLFF.

V gene TRBV5-1 combines with J gene TRBJ2-1, with D perhaps TRBD1 or TRBD2 (5 bases each). The CDR3 extends over 13 amino acids. The V and J ends lost 5 bases and 1 base respectively, with 7 bases between them. Looked up from germline, CDR1 is SGHRS and CDR2 is YFSETQ. The CDR3 region has the DNA TGCGCCAGCAGGGGGGAATCCTACAATGAGCAGTTCTTC. Protein: CASRGESYNEQFF.

V and J are TRBV27 and TRBJ2-7; D is undetermined. Germline loops: CDR1 MNHEY, CDR2 SMNVEV (reference sequence). Deletions cut 0 bases from V and 4 bases from J, with 16 bases between. This CDR3 is built from 16 residues. CDR3 nucleotides: TGTGCCAGCAGTTTATCGGCAGGATCTCCCCTGTACGAGCAGTACTTC. This sequence encodes CASSLSAGSPLYEQYF.

The V call is TRBV6-6, the J call TRBJ2-7; possible D gene TRBD2, 5 bases. The V and J ends lost 0 bases and 7 bases respectively, with 10 bases between them. The length of the CDR3 is 13 residues. Per germline, CDR1 MNHNY and CDR2 SVGAGI (reference sequence). Here the CDR3 DNA reads TGTGCCAGCAGTTACTCCGGAGGAACTGAGCAGTACTTC. Protein sequence: CASSYSGGTEQYF.

V usage is TRBV4-3 and J usage is TRBJ2-1; 8 bases agree with TRBD2. The V gene end was trimmed by 0 bases and the J gene end by 7 bases; junction bases not matched to a gene: 5. The CDR3 spans 15 residues. The germline V gene encodes CDR1 LGHNA and CDR2 YSLEER. The CDR3 DNA reads TGCGCCAGCAGCCAAGATTCCGGGAGGGAAAATGAGCAGTTCTTC. Its translation: CASSQDSGRENEQFF.

This rearrangement joins TRBV6-5 to TRBJ2-7; TRBD2 agrees at 12 bases. CDR1 is MNHEY, CDR2 SVGAGI, per germline. The CDR3 covers 16 residues. V lost 3 bases, J lost 0 bases, and 3 bases stayed unmatched. The chain's CDR3 is CASSYLAGGSSYEQYF. CDR3 coding DNA: TGTGCCAGCAGTTATCTAGCGGGAGGGTCCTCCTACGAGCAGTACTTC.

The rearrangement joins TRBV27 to TRBJ1-5; 10 positions agree with TRBD1. Germline lookup yields CDR1 MNHEY and CDR2 SMNVEV (reference sequence). This CDR3 spans 16 amino acids. The V and J ends lost 5 bases and 3 bases, in that order; junction bases with no gene match: 7. The CDR3 DNA is TGTGCCAGCAGTCCTATGGGACAGGGGATCAATCAGCCCCAGCATTTT. This translates into CASSPMGQGINQPQHF.

The V call is TRBV4-1, the J call TRBJ1-5; D unresolved. Germline V CDR1 and CDR2: MGHRA, YSYEKL. The V end was cut by 3 bases, the J end by 0 bases, with 6 bases between. This CDR3 region has 14 residues. CDR3 in DNA: TGCGCCAGCAGCCAGGCTAATAGCAATCAGCCCCAGCATTTT. Its translation is CASSQANSNQPQHF.

A single count supports this clone. The rearrangement links TRBV4-2 to TRBJ2-3; the match to TRBD2 covers 8 bases. The CDR3 extends over 17 amino acids. Trimming cost V 1 base and J 4 bases; bases outside gene matches: 10. The germline V gene has CDR1 LGHNA and CDR2 YNFKEQ. The CDR3 DNA reads TGTGCCAGCAGCCAAGCGCTTCGGGGGGGCCTGGCAGATACGCAGTATTTT. Protein product: CASSQALRGGLADTQYF.